The 28 T cell receptor beta chains below come from one sample, sequenced in a study of control samples from healthy donors and cancer patients. Using immunoSEQ multiplex PCR, the repertoire was profiled, and TCRdb retains in-frame clones only, with some absent. The repertoire includes about 44,000 clones, approximately 89% of them detected once, and about a tenth sits in the top ten. Input material: PBMCs. Receptors were obtained from a woman aged 60 to 75 with lung cancer.

This rearrangement joins TRBV7-6 to TRBJ2-1; no clear D. The V end lost 5 bases, the J end lost 6 bases, and 8 bases lay between the germline ends. This CDR3 has 12 residues. Per germline, CDR1 SGHVS and CDR2 FNYEAQ. The chain's CDR3 is CASSPLSNEQFF. In DNA form, the CDR3 reads TGTGCCAGCAGCCCCCTTTCCAATGAGCAGTTCTTC.

The chain carries TRBV4-2 and TRBJ2-3, with 10 positions matching TRBD2. CDR1 and CDR2 (germline): LGHNA, YNFKEQ. This CDR3 is built from 19 residues. V lost 4 bases to trimming and J lost 1 base; unmatched junction nucleotides: 14. Here the CDR3 reads CASSPTLSLAGVRTDTQYF. In DNA, the CDR3 is TGTGCCAGCAGCCCGACGTTGTCGCTAGCGGGAGTTCGCACAGATACGCAGTATTTT.

The chain links TRBV5-1 to TRBJ2-5; maybe TRBD1 (6 bases). This CDR3 comprises 15 residues. Germline assignment: CDR1 SGHRS and CDR2 YFSETQ. V was pared by 3 bases and J by 4 bases, with 16 bases between. Here the CDR3 DNA reads TGCGCCAGCAGCTCCTCAGGGGATCGGGGAGAGACCCAGTACTTC. The encoded protein is CASSSSGDRGETQYF.

As concerns this clone: Additional DNA sequences in this sample encode the identical CDR3. The chain links TRBV5-5 to TRBJ2-1; D may correspond to TRBD1 or TRBD2 (6 bases each). Trimming pared 6 bases from V and 9 bases from J, leaving 16 bases between. This CDR3 has 13 residues. The germline V gene has CDR1 SGHKS and CDR2 YYEKEE (reference sequence). CDR3 coding DNA: TGTGCCAGCACTCTCCTCGGGGGCGCTGAGCAGTTCTTC. It is translated as CASTLLGGAEQFF.

The table lists this clone with a few counts. The chain uses TRBV7-2 and TRBJ2-1; D might be TRBD1 or TRBD2, each matching 5 bases. The germline CDR1 and CDR2 sequences are SGHTA and FQGNSA. This CDR3 has 14 residues. Trimming stripped 1 base from V and 4 bases from J, with 8 bases between. The chain's CDR3 is CASSLVEGYNEQFF. The CDR3 nucleotides read TGTGCCAGCAGCTTAGTAGAGGGGTACAATGAGCAGTTCTTC. Full variable domain (remainder filled in from reference TRBV7-2 and TRBJ2-1): GAGVSQSPSNKVTEKGKDVELRCDPISGHTALYWYRQSLGQGLEFLIYFQGNSAPDKSGLPSDRFSAERTGGSVSTLTIQRTQQEDSAVYLCASSLVEGYNEQFFGPGTRLTVL.

This clone has a handful of counts. The chain recombines TRBV24-1 with TRBJ2-7; 7 nucleotides line up with TRBD1. The trim removed 3 bases at V and 5 bases at J, leaving 6 bases unmatched. The germline V gene has CDR1 KGHDR and CDR2 SFDVKD. The CDR3 length is 14 residues. This CDR3 reads CATSDEQGLDEQYF. The CDR3 DNA reads as TGTGCCACCAGTGATGAACAGGGGTTGGACGAGCAGTACTTC.

This chain uses TRBV4-1 with TRBJ2-7; D is perhaps TRBD2 (5 bases). Trimming left V 0 bases short and J 3 bases short, with 15 bases between. Germline values: CDR1 MGHRA, CDR2 YSYEKL. The CDR3 sequence is 16 residues long. CDR3 DNA sequence: TGCGCCAGCAGCCAAGAAGGAGGTGGTTGGGACTACGAGCAGTACTTC. It is translated as CASSQEGGGWDYEQYF.

This clone was detected only a few times. The V call is TRBV12-3 or TRBV12-4, the J call TRBJ1-2, with unresolved D. The CDR3 spans 13 residues. V lost 3 bases, J lost 4 bases, and 9 bases lay in between. The CDR3 here is CASSLGRTYGYTF. CDR3 DNA sequence: TGTGCCAGCAGTTTGGGCAGGACCTATGGCTACACCTTC.

The chain has TRBV7-3 and TRBJ2-1; TRBD2 aligns across 10 bases. Germline CDR1 and CDR2: SGHTA and FQGTGA. V lost 3 bases, J lost 8 bases, and 16 bases stayed unmatched. The CDR3 contains 18 residues. The chain's CDR3 is CASSLSPGMASGSDEQFF. Here the CDR3 DNA reads TGTGCCAGCAGCTTGTCCCCAGGGATGGCTAGCGGGAGTGATGAGCAGTTCTTC. Drawing the rest from reference TRBV7-3 and TRBJ2-1, the complete variable domain is GAGVSQTPSNKVTEKGKYVELRCDPISGHTALYWYRQSLGQGPEFLIYFQGTGAADDSGLPNDRFFAVRPEGSVSTLKIQRTERGDSAVYLCASSLSPGMASGSDEQFFGPGTRLTVL.

This clone was detected only once. This chain connects TRBV28 to TRBJ2-7; TRBD1 matches 7 bases. The germline V gene encodes CDR1 MDHEN and CDR2 SYDVKM. The CDR3 spans 18 residues. J was trimmed by 2 bases and V by 2 bases; bases with no gene match: 15. The CDR3 loop reads CASSLGIVRGTETYEQYF. The CDR3 DNA reads TGTGCCAGCAGTTTAGGGATAGTTAGAGGGACAGAGACCTACGAGCAGTACTTC.

The chain links TRBV5-1 to TRBJ2-3, with 8 bases that match TRBD2. V gave up 1 base and J gave up 0 bases; unmatched junction bases: 10. This CDR3 has 18 residues. Germline loops: CDR1 SGHRS, CDR2 YFSETQ. CDR3 residues: CASSLYSGGPSSTDTQYF. The CDR3 nucleotides are TGCGCCAGCAGCTTGTACTCGGGAGGGCCCTCTAGCACAGATACGCAGTATTTT.

The chain has TRBV7-9 and TRBJ1-5; D ambiguous. Trimming pared 5 bases from V and 0 bases from J, leaving 17 bases between. The length of the CDR3 is 17 residues. CDR1 is SEHNR, CDR2 FQNEAQ, per germline (reference sequence). CDR3 loop: CASSPTDGFYSNQPQHF. The CDR3 DNA reads as TGTGCCAGCAGCCCCACGGACGGATTCTATAGCAATCAGCCCCAGCATTTT.

The V gene is TRBV3-1 (or the pseudogene TRBV3-2), the J gene TRBJ1-1, with 7 bases lining up with TRBD1. Looked up from germline, CDR1 is LGHDT and CDR2 is YNNKEL (reference sequence). This CDR3 comprises 16 residues. V lost 1 base to trimming and J lost 6 bases; unmatched junction nucleotides: 11. The CDR3 is CASSQANDLTGSEAFF. The CDR3 coding sequence is TGTGCCAGCAGCCAAGCCAATGACTTGACAGGGTCTGAAGCTTTCTTT.

This chain uses TRBV18 with TRBJ1-5, with 7 bases lining up with TRBD1. This CDR3 comprises 14 residues. V gave up 4 bases and J gave up 4 bases; unmatched junction bases: 4. Germline CDR1 and CDR2: KGHSH and LQKENI. The CDR3 is CASSLDRVNQPQHF. In DNA, the CDR3 is TGTGCCAGCTCACTCGACAGGGTTAATCAGCCCCAGCATTTT.

CDR3 coding DNA: TGTGCCTGGAGGTCTAATGACCGTGTGAATCAGCCCCAGCATTTT. Amino acid sequence: CAWRSNDRVNQPQHF. The gene calls are TRBV30 and TRBJ1-5, with no clear D. Germline values: CDR1 GTSNPN, CDR2 SVGIG (reference sequence). V was trimmed by 3 bases and J by 4 bases, leaving 16 bases between them. CDR3 size: 15 residues.

The chain uses TRBV5-6 and TRBJ1-4; 9 bases are shared with TRBD1. With 4 bases clipped from V and 7 bases from J, the junction kept 8 bases outside the gene matches. Germline V gives CDR1 SGHDT, CDR2 YYEEEE. This CDR3 spans 15 amino acids. The DNA for the CDR3 is TGTGCCAGCAGCGAAGGGGACAGGGAGGGTGAAAAACTGTTTTTT. This sequence encodes CASSEGDREGEKLFF. Supplemented by reference TRBV5-6 and TRBJ1-4, the full variable domain reads DAGVTQSPTHLIKTRGQQVTLRCSPKSGHDTVSWYQQALGQGPQFIFQYYEEEERQRGNFPDRFSGHQFPNYSSELNVNALLLGDSALYLCASSEGDREGEKLFFGSGTQLSVL.

The chain employs TRBV7-9 and TRBJ1-3, with D perhaps matching TRBD1 (5 bases). The V and J ends lost 5 bases and 3 bases respectively, with 8 bases between them. The germline V gene encodes CDR1 SEHNR and CDR2 FQNEAQ (reference sequence). The CDR3 is 13 residues long. In DNA form, the CDR3 reads TGTGCCAGCAGCCCCGGGGGTGGAAACACCATATATTTT. It specifies CASSPGGGNTIYF.

The chain joins TRBV14 to TRBJ1-1; D is ambiguous. V was cut by 1 base and J by 1 base, with 7 bases left in between. From germline, CDR1 is SGHDN and CDR2 FVKESK. The CDR3 is 14 residues long. The DNA for the CDR3 is TGTGCCAGCAGCCAAGGGTCGGGGAACACTGAAGCTTTCTTT. It specifies CASSQGSGNTEAFF.

The chain is built from TRBV6-5 and TRBJ2-7; 11 bases align to TRBD2. The CDR3 consists of 15 residues. Germline V gives CDR1 MNHEY, CDR2 SVGAGI. The V gene end was trimmed by 6 bases and the J gene end by 2 bases; junction bases not matched to a gene: 6. The DNA for the CDR3 is TGTGCCAGCAGGTTTACTAGCGGGAGAGCCTACGAGCAGTACTTC. Its protein product is CASRFTSGRAYEQYF.

The table lists this clone with a few counts. The V and J genes are TRBV27 and TRBJ1-5, with TRBD1 matching 8 bases. Germline CDR1 MNHEY, CDR2 SMNVEV (reference sequence). This CDR3 has 15 amino acids. J lost 2 bases, V lost 6 bases, and 6 bases had no gene match. The CDR3 region has the DNA TGTGCCAGCAGCCCGGACAGGGCGGGCAATCAGCCCCAGCATTTT. This translates into CASSPDRAGNQPQHF.

The rearrangement uses TRBV29-1 and TRBJ1-1, with 10 nucleotides matching TRBD1. Germline V lookup: CDR1 SQVTM, CDR2 ANQGSEA. This CDR3 region has 13 residues. Losses at the gene ends were 7 bases for V and 6 bases for J; bases not matched to a gene: 8. This chain's CDR3 is CSGARDRGSEAFF. As DNA, the CDR3 is TGCAGCGGCGCCCGGGACAGGGGCTCTGAAGCTTTCTTT.

This chain links TRBV2 with TRBJ2-2; D possibly corresponds to TRBD1 (5 bases). The CDR3 is 17 residues long. The ends were cut back, 4 bases at V and 2 bases at J, with 17 bases in the middle. In germline, CDR1 is SNHLY, CDR2 FYNNEI. The CDR3 DNA reads as TGTGCCAGCAGTGGGAATCGGGCAGGGAAAAACACCGGGGAGCTGTTTTTT. It specifies CASSGNRAGKNTGELFF.

This clone was seen once. The J gene is TRBJ1-2, the V gene TRBV6-4; 9 nucleotides match TRBD1. CDR3 size: 14 residues. The V segment lost 6 bases and the J segment 3 bases; nucleotides outside the gene matches: 5. Germline V lookup: CDR1 MRHNA, CDR2 SNTAGT. The CDR3: CASSSTGGDYGYTF. CDR3 DNA: TGTGCCAGCAGCTCTACAGGGGGCGACTATGGCTACACCTTC.

This chain joins TRBV24-1 and TRBJ2-1, with 10 bases lining up with TRBD2. This CDR3 spans 14 amino acids. The junction had 1 base not matched to a gene; V was cut back by 3 bases and J by 6 bases. The germline CDR1 and CDR2 sequences are KGHDR and SFDVKD. The CDR3 sequence is CATSDSGRANEQFF. For the CDR3, the DNA is TGTGCCACCAGTGATAGCGGGAGGGCCAATGAGCAGTTCTTC.

The chain combines TRBV18 with TRBJ2-7; D possibly corresponds to TRBD1 (7 bases). The germline V and J ends were trimmed by 2 bases and 2 bases, with 13 bases remaining between them. The CDR3 is 15 amino acids. Germline values: CDR1 KGHSH, CDR2 LQKENI. The CDR3 DNA reads as TGTGCCAGCTCACCAGTGCAGGGGGGAGCCTACGAGCAGTACTTC. Amino acid sequence: CASSPVQGGAYEQYF.

The chain couples TRBV4-1 to TRBJ2-1, with TRBD2 identical over 10 bases. The germline V gene encodes CDR1 MGHRA and CDR2 YSYEKL. CDR3 length: 13 amino acids. With 3 bases clipped from V and 9 bases from J, the junction kept 2 bases outside the gene matches. DNA for the CDR3: TGCGCCAGCAGCCATCCTAGCGGGAGTGAGCAGTTCTTC. It yields the protein CASSHPSGSEQFF.

The sample holds one count of this clone. The chain is built from TRBV5-1 and TRBJ2-5; TRBD2 aligns across 9 bases. This CDR3 has 13 amino acids. J was trimmed by 5 bases and V by 2 bases; bases with no gene match: 1. Germline V gene data show CDR1 as SGHRS and CDR2 as YFSETQ. In DNA, the CDR3 is TGCGCCAGCAGCTTCGGACTAGCGGAGACCCAGTACTTC. Translating it yields CASSFGLAETQYF.

V gene TRBV29-1 combines with J gene TRBJ2-5; 7 nucleotides line up with TRBD2. The germline V gene has CDR1 SQVTM and CDR2 ANQGSEA. CDR3 length equals 12 residues. Germline trimming cut 7 bases from V and 7 bases from J; bases unmatched to any gene: 9. The CDR3 sequence is CSAHPGEGTQYF. CDR3 in DNA: TGCAGCGCCCATCCCGGGGAGGGGACCCAGTACTTC.